Following are 7 T cell receptor beta chains from one sample sequenced in a study of T cell responses to AZD1222 COVID-19 vaccine. Generated by immunoSEQ multiplex PCR, the TCRdb table keeps only in-frame clones and is missing some. This table holds about 73,000 clones, about 88% found once. The sample consisted of peripheral blood, taken 28 days after the second AZD1222 dose. These receptors originate from an adult who received the AZD1222 COVID-19 vaccine.

This clone was observed a few times. This chain joins TRBV21-1 and TRBJ1-2. TRBV21-1 is a recognized pseudogene. CDR3 size: 15 residues. The CDR3 sequence is CASSKGGGKAYGYTF. As DNA, the CDR3 is TGTGCCAGCAGCAAAGGGGGAGGAAAGGCCTATGGCTACACCTTC.

J is TRBJ1-3 and V is TRBV3-1 (or the pseudogene TRBV3-2), with 7 bases identical to TRBD1. This CDR3 has 16 amino acids. V was pared by 1 base and J by 0 bases, with 3 bases of the junction left unmatched. In germline, CDR1 is LGHDT, CDR2 YNNKEL (reference sequence). CDR3 amino acids: CASSQVAGGSGNTIYF. The CDR3 coding sequence is TGTGCCAGCAGCCAAGTCGCAGGGGGCTCTGGAAACACCATATATTTT.

This rearrangement joins TRBV7-2 to TRBJ2-1, with D possibly being TRBD2 (6 bases). V lost 1 base and J lost 3, with 10 bases in between. The CDR3 runs to 15 residues. In germline, CDR1 is SGHTA, CDR2 FQGNSA. The CDR3 DNA sequence: TGTGCCAGCAGCTTAGGGCCGCGGGGCTACAATGAGCAGTTCTTC. It encodes CASSLGPRGYNEQFF.

The chain combines TRBV6-2 or TRBV6-3 with TRBJ1-1; no firm D call. Trimming stripped 5 bases from V and 4 bases from J, with 5 bases between. Germline V lookup: CDR1 MNHEY, CDR2 SVGEGT. The CDR3 contains 11 residues. Written as DNA, the CDR3 is TGTGCCAGCAGTGAGTTCACTGAAGCTTTCTTT. Translating it yields CASSEFTEAFF.

This clone was observed a handful of times. V and J are TRBV13 and TRBJ1-2, with 10 bases that match TRBD1. Germline assignment: CDR1 PRHDT and CDR2 FYEKMQ (reference sequence). V was clipped by 5 bases and J by 6 bases; unmatched bases: 15. The CDR3 is made up of 17 amino acids. This CDR3 reads CASSSEWVPGTGDGYTF. CDR3 DNA: TGTGCCAGCAGCAGTGAGTGGGTACCCGGGACAGGGGATGGCTACACCTTC. The full variable domain, in which reference TRBV13 and TRBJ1-2 provide the parts outside the CDR3, is AAGVIQSPRHLIKEKRETATLKCYPIPRHDTVYWYQQGPGQDPQFLISFYEKMQSDKGSIPDRFSAQQFSDYHSELNMSSLELGDSALYFCASSSEWVPGTGDGYTFGSGTRLTVV.

The chain is built from TRBV19 and TRBJ2-2; D is perhaps TRBD1 (5 bases). CDR1 is LNHDA, CDR2 SQIVND, per germline (reference sequence). V gave up 3 bases and J gave up 4 bases, with 12 bases separating them. The CDR3 sequence is 15 residues long. CDR3 sequence: CASSISQGTTGELFF. As DNA, the CDR3 is TGTGCCAGTAGTATTTCCCAGGGTACCACCGGGGAGCTGTTTTTT.

This rearrangement joins TRBV9 to TRBJ1-3; D remains unclear. V was pared by 2 bases and J by 2 bases, with 11 bases between. The CDR3 is 15 amino acids. CDR1 and CDR2 (germline): SGDLS, YYNGEE. The CDR3 spells CASSVNGVAGNTIYF. The CDR3, as DNA: TGTGCCAGCAGCGTTAATGGGGTCGCTGGAAACACCATATATTTT.